These 2 T cell receptor beta chains came from one sample sequenced in a study of blood T cell repertoires in COVID-19. Method: immunoSEQ multiplex PCR; TCRdb's copy keeps in-frame clones and lacks some. The profile shows hundreds of thousands of clones, around 87% of them singletons. Sequences were obtained from peripheral blood. These receptors were taken from an older woman with COVID-19, enrolled during active disease.

This chain links TRBV4-1 with TRBJ1-2; D is undetermined. Germline V gene data show CDR1 as MGHRA and CDR2 as YSYEKL. V was pared by 7 bases and J by 2 bases, with 17 bases between. The CDR3 consists of 15 residues. CDR3 bases: TGCGCCAGCACCCCTTCCTCCTCCCCCAACTATGGCTACACCTTC. As protein: CASTPSSSPNYGYTF.

The V call is TRBV27, the J call TRBJ1-2, with D maybe TRBD1 (6 bases). This CDR3 spans 15 amino acids. Germline lookup yields CDR1 MNHEY and CDR2 SMNVEV (reference sequence). The germline V and J ends were trimmed by 2 bases and 5 bases, with 15 bases remaining between them. Here the CDR3 DNA reads TGTGCCAGCAGTTTAAGGTCAGGGGCAACTTATGGCTACACCTTC. Protein sequence: CASSLRSGATYGYTF.